This T cell receptor beta chain was captured by sequencing in a study of shared clonotypes between healthy human individuals (dated by TCRdb to 2020 to 2021). General notes on the study: A few men and a couple of women, aged 18 to 49 years, made up the cohort. Between about 0.9 and 8.9 billion PBMCs per donor were obtained by leukapheresis. Libraries were prepared and TCR repertoires were sequenced by different laboratories using diverse techniques, in order to increase sequencing depth and limit assay-specific biases. To estimate repertoire size and how much clonotypes are shared between individuals, the study performed deep sequencing of blood TCR repertoires from a few healthy adults. Per donor, three plates each were used for CD4 naive and CD4 memory, two for CD8 naive, and one for CD8 memory.

In its sample, this clone was seen once. Its antigen is unknown. Per-base qualities were not stored, and no clone one base away is much larger. The donors were healthy, HIV-negative adults with no recently reported acute infections or vaccinations. Only Caucasian adults living in Nashville, Tennessee, USA were represented among the donors. CD4+ T cells were enriched by magnetic negative selection, after which naive cells were positively selected on CD45RA and the negative fraction was taken as the memory subset. After blood collection by leukapheresis, PBMCs were isolated using Ficoll-Histopaque density gradient centrifugation and then cryopreserved in the vapor phase of liquid nitrogen. Purity and quantity of every magnetically sorted T cell population were checked by analytical flow cytometry. From each sorted fraction, genomic DNA was isolated and quantified by UV absorbance on a Nanodrop 2000c.

Findings and caveats that apply to the study as a whole: Roughly 5% of naive CD4, 3.5% of naive CD8, 2.3% of memory CD4, and 0.35% to 0.5% of memory CD8 clonotypes were shared across a few donors. Compared with non-shared clonotypes, the clonotypes found in all four sorted-subset donors had higher generation probabilities. Naive subsets generally had larger estimated clonotype richness than memory subsets. Because the study included only a small number of donors, the genetic and exposure-history diversity represented was limited. Sampling was restricted to blood, and TCR repertoires in tissue are likely to differ from TCR repertoires in blood. Pairwise subsampling indicated that sequencing depth was expected to affect the degree of clonotype sharing among donors. Incomplete sequencing was indicated by rarefaction of sorted-subset datasets, despite the large sequencing depth.

CDR1 and CDR2 were assigned from the germline V gene as SNHLY and FYNNEI. The CDR3 measures 14 amino acids from cysteine to phenylalanine. Only CDR3 DNA remains: 42 bases, in frame from the first base. V is clipped by 7 bases and J by 4 bases, and the sequence between their germline boundaries is 16 bases long. Using the deep immunoSEQ assay, multiplex PCR amplified TCR CDR3 regions from genomic DNA. Genomic DNA extracted from each cell subset was distributed evenly over all wells of several immunoSEQ 96-well plates, and each plate served as one replicate. Each replicate PCR for sorted subsets received 200 ng genomic DNA, equal to tens of thousands of T cell genomes. Purified libraries were measured with a Qubit 3.0 fluorometer, size-checked on a Bioanalyzer 2100, and measured again with the KAPA Library Quantification kit. A separate single-read 150-cycle Illumina NextSeq 550 flow cell was used to sequence each immunoSEQ 96-well plate. The original pipeline was this. Because the immunoSEQ output included only junctional sequences and no quality scores, the filtering could not be the same as the filtering used for full-length reads. To assign V/J genes and CDR3, sequences were annotated using PyIR, a Python wrapper for IgBLAST v1.9, with IMGT germline references. Reads were filtered out if the reads had weak V/J assignments (E-value above 1e-6), no CDR3, stop codons, out-of-frame junctions, or ambiguous translated residues. V3J clonotypes were defined as sequences sharing the same inferred V gene, J gene, and CDR3 amino acid sequence. Percentage overlap between repertoires was calculated by dividing the number of shared unique clonotypes by the size of the smaller repertoire. Richness of each repertoire was evaluated using RTK rarefaction, the Chao1 estimator, and Recon v2.1 estimates of unobserved clonotypes. Generation probabilities for all TCRbeta clonotypes obtained by the gDNA method from four donors were computed using OLGA. The immuneACCESS repertoire file appears here via TCRdb, limited to in-frame rearrangements. These files lack a portion of the clones; in checked studies, under half of the deficit traces to unresolved V genes, and the cause of the others is not known. D and trimming were read from the DNA, whereas the V and J calls and clone size are those reported in that table. A total of some 1.1 million clones appear in this sample, 77% of them only once. The leading ten clones occupy about 0.94% of the sample.

This TCR came from a man aged 18 to 35 in good health. Some clones in this sample may be carry-over from other donors' samples. In this chain, TRBV2 is recombined with TRBJ2-5, with a tentative D gene TRBD1 over 5 matching bases. Sequenced input: memory CD4+ T cells from PBMCs. The cell subset or site label for this specimen denotes: CD45RA-negative fraction. The CDR3 region: CASKIQGLPETQYF. Read as DNA, the sequence is TGTGCCAGCAAGATCCAGGGATTGCCAGAGACCCAGTACTTC.